This T cell receptor (beta chain) appears in the sequencing data of a study of OX40 agonist ivuxolimab in advanced cancers. Regarding the research as a whole: The costimulatory receptor OX40 (CD134) was targeted by ivuxolimab, a fully human IgG2 agonistic monoclonal antibody. Intravenous ivuxolimab was administered to patients every 2 weeks at six dose levels: 0.01, 0.1, 0.3, 1.5, 3 and 10 mg/kg. Of the roughly 50 dose-escalation patients, hepatocellular carcinoma was present in about 20, melanoma in some 15, renal cell carcinoma in 9 and head and neck cancer in 9. A male proportion of nearly 85% and a mean age of approximately 60 years, ranging from roughly 23 to 80, were recorded for the dose-escalation cohort. Prior anti-PD-1, anti-PD-L1 or anti-CTLA-4 therapy was permitted, and about two fifths of dose-escalation patients had received checkpoint inhibitors. Partial responses occurred in three dose-escalation patients, of whom one had hepatocellular carcinoma and two had cutaneous melanoma. The point of sequencing TCRbeta in the periphery was to test whether ivuxolimab changed TCR sequence diversity and drove clonal T-cell expansion. The paper reports the monotherapy dose-escalation portion (N of about 47 patients) of the phase I ivuxolimab trial.

To sequence the TCRbeta CDR3 region, genomic DNA was isolated from the sorted cells. The immunoSEQ Assay was used for sequencing of TCRbeta CDR3 regions. TCRdb obtained this table from immuneACCESS and retained in-frame rearrangements with V and J assigned. These tables miss some clones; where compared with another copy, unresolved V genes account for less than half of the shortfall, and the remainder is unexplained. The sample table holds approximately 68,000 clones, of which more than 70% were seen once. The ten largest make up approximately 2.1% of the sample. What the work shows at the level of the full study, not this receptor alone: The antigen specificity of the peripheral T cells that underwent clonal expansion was not determined. After ivuxolimab, CD8+ T cells had more expanded clones than CD4+ T cells on average. In the 0.1-3.0 mg/kg groups, partial responders had among the lowest normalized peripheral clonal expansion, particularly in CD8+ T cells. Clonal expansion of both CD4+ and CD8+ blood T cells was observed from baseline to week 6 at doses 0.1 to 3.0 mg/kg. Low levels of normalized T-cell clonal expansion were also seen in some nonresponding patients.

Patients with autoimmune disease history or receiving systemic immunosuppression were excluded from the trial. In every dose cohort, peripheral blood was drawn for TCR sequencing at baseline, cycle 4 day 1, and cycle 7 day 1. Samples came from an open-label, multicenter, first-in-human phase I dose-escalation trial of ivuxolimab. The trial enrolled adults with locally advanced or metastatic head and neck squamous cell, hepatocellular, melanoma or renal cell carcinoma. Before TCR sequencing, CD4+ T cells and CD8+ T cells from peripheral blood were sorted into separate populations. In regard to this clone: Its antigen is not yet known. The input lacks base qualities; no much larger clone sits a single base away.

Sequences SSHAT (CDR1) and FNYEAQ (CDR2) are obtained from the germline V gene (reference sequence). V is cut by 5 bases and J by 4 bases, and the space between the germline ends is 8 bases. The CDR3 numbers 12 residues from cysteine through phenylalanine. Only the CDR3 region is kept as DNA, spanning 36 bases read in frame from base 1. The V and J genes are TRBV7-7 and TRBJ2-5, with TRBD2 perhaps the D gene, on 5 matching bases. Sample: CD4+ or CD8+ T cells sorted from blood, taken in a trial of the OX40 agonist ivuxolimab. This receptor was taken from an adult with an advanced solid tumor such as melanoma, head and neck, liver or kidney cancer. The DNA sequence is as follows: TGTGCCAGCAGCAGGGCGGGAGAGACCCAGTACTTC. Translated, this gives CASSRAGETQYF.